The entry below describes one T cell receptor (beta chain). Its antigen remains unknown. The germline V gene has CDR1 SGHDN and CDR2 FVKESK. The ends were cut back, 4 bases at V and 8 bases at J, with 20 bases in the middle. The CDR3 consists of 15 residues. The sample belongs to a study of cytomegalovirus exposure and HLA in healthy donors. PCR was performed using 60 Vbeta and 13 Jbeta primers. Libraries were prepared by immunoSEQ multiplex PCR; TCRdb keeps only in-frame clonotypes and omits some of them. The sample lists about 220,000 clones; about four fifths were seen once. Study conclusions and caveats: Reported performance of the classifier showed diagnosis of cytomegalovirus status with high specificity and sensitivity.

Material for sequencing was PBMCs. The TCR was taken from a woman aged 40 to 50 in good health and CMV-seropositive. This chain joins TRBV14 and TRBJ1-2; D might be TRBD1 (6 bases). CDR3 loop: CASSLREGHPVGYTF. DNA for the CDR3: TGTGCCAGCAGCCTACGAGAGGGACACCCAGTGGGCTACACCTTC.